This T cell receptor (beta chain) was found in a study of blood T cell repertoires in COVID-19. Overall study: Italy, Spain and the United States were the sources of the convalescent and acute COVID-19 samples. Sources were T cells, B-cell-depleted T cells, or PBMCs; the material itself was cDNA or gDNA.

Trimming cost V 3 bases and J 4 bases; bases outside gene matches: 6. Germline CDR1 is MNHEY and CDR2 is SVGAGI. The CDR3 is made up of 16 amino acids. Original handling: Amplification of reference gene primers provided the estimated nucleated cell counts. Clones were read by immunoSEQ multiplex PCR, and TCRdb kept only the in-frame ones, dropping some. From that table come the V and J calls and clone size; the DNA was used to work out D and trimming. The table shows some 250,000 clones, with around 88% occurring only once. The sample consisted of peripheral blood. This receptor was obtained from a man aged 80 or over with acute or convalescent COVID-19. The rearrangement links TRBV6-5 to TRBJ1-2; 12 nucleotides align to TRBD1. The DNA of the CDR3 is TGTGCCAGCAGTTATCCGGGACAGGGGGCTGGCTATGGCTACACCTTC. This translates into CASSYPGQGAGYGYTF.